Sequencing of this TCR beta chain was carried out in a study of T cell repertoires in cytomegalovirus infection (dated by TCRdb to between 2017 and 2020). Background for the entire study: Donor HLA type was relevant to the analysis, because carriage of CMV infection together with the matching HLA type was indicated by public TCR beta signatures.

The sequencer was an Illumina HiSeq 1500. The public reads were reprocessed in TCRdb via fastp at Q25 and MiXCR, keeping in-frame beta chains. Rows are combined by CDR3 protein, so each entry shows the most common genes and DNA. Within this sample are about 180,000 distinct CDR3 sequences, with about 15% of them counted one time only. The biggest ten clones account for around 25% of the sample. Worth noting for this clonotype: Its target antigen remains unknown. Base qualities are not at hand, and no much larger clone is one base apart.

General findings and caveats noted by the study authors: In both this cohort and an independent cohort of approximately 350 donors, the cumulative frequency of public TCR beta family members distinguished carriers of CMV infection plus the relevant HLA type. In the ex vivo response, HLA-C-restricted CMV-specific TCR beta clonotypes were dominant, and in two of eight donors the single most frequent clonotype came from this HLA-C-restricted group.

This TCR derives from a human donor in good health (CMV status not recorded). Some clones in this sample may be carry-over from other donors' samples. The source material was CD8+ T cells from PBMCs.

CDR3 reads: CASSSHRGRNEQFF. The DNA is as follows: TGTGCCAGCAGTTCCCACAGGGGGCGCAATGAGCAGTTCTTC. The V and J segments used are TRBV28 and TRBJ2-1, with 9 bases aligning to TRBD1. From its cysteine to its phenylalanine, the CDR3 spans 14 amino acids. Only the CDR3 portion is preserved as DNA: 42 bases, with reading frame beginning at the first base. The germline V end is reduced by 4 bases and the J end by 6 bases; junction bases left unmatched: 4. CDR1 and CDR2 are drawn from the germline V gene: MDHEN, SYDVKM.